The 6 T cell receptor beta chains presented below share a single source sample, sequenced in a study of T cell responses to AZD1222 COVID-19 vaccine. Assay: immunoSEQ multiplex PCR; the TCRdb copy retains only in-frame clones and omits some. Found here are 110,000 to 150,000 clones, approximately 83% of them singletons; the top ten hold around 8%. Sequencing was performed on peripheral blood, taken on day 0 of AZD1222 vaccination. These receptors were taken from an adult in good health.

The chain is built from TRBV9 and TRBJ1-3; 7 nucleotides agree with TRBD1. From germline, CDR1 is SGDLS and CDR2 YYNGEE. V shed 3 bases, J shed 5 bases, and the junction held 11 bases outside the gene matches. CDR3 length: 16 residues. CDR3 region: CASSEGAGTVRNTIYF. The DNA of the CDR3 is TGTGCCAGCAGCGAGGGGGCCGGGACAGTCCGAAACACCATATATTTT.

In DNA form, the CDR3 reads TGTGCCAGCAGTGACCCCGGAATTGTCGGAGTAGCATGGCAAGAGACCCAGTACTTC. Amino acid sequence: CASSDPGIVGVAWQETQYF. The chain has TRBV6-1 and TRBJ2-5, with unresolved D. Between the trimmed V and J ends, which lost 3 bases and 2 bases, there was a span of 25 bases. The CDR3 is 19 residues long. Germline loops: CDR1 MNHNS, CDR2 SASEGT.

The J gene is TRBJ2-7, the V gene TRBV5-1; D is ambiguous. Germline V gives CDR1 SGHRS, CDR2 YFSETQ. The CDR3 runs 15 residues. The V gene lost 0 bases and the J gene lost 0 bases, with 10 bases spanning the gap. CDR3 region: CASSLEAAYSYEQYF. The DNA of the CDR3 is TGCGCCAGCAGCTTGGAGGCGGCATACTCCTACGAGCAGTACTTC.

CDR3 sequence reads: CASGRDGQPQHF. The CDR3 bases are TGTGCCTCCGGGAGGGATGGTCAGCCCCAGCATTTT. The chain uses TRBV30 and TRBJ1-5, with D unresolved. Deletions cut 7 bases from V and 6 bases from J, with 13 bases between. CDR1 GTSNPN and CDR2 SVGIG come from the germline V gene (reference sequence). The CDR3 extends over 12 amino acids. Variable domain in full (rest from reference TRBV30 and TRBJ1-5): SQTIHQWPATLVQPVGSPLSLECTVEGTSNPNLYWYRQAAGRGLQLLFYSVGIGQISSEVPQNLSASRPQDRQFILSSKKLLLSDSGFYLCASGRDGQPQHFGDGTRLSIL.

The table lists this clone with a count of one. This rearrangement joins TRBV28 to TRBJ2-7; D is uncertain. The CDR3 runs to 13 residues. CDR1 and CDR2 (germline): MDHEN, SYDVKM. Trimming shortened V by 4 bases and J by 3 bases, and 10 bases separated the two germline ends. CDR3: CASSWNKNYEQYF. In nucleotides, the CDR3 is TGTGCCAGCAGTTGGAACAAGAACTACGAGCAGTACTTC.

The V and J genes are TRBV19 and TRBJ2-5; D gene unclear. Germline CDR1 is LNHDA and CDR2 is SQIVND (reference sequence). V was shortened by 6 bases and J by 2 bases, with 13 bases between the two germline ends. This CDR3 has 14 amino acids. Here the CDR3 DNA reads TGTGCCAGTAGAAGTAGTAGACGTCAAGAGACCCAGTACTTC. It codes for CASRSSRRQETQYF. Based on the CDR3 plus reference TRBV19 and TRBJ2-5, the full variable domain is DGGITQSPKYLFRKEGQNVTLSCEQNLNHDAMYWYRQDPGQGLRLIYYSQIVNDFQKGDIAEGYSVSREKKESFPLTVTSAQKNPTAFYLCASRSSRRQETQYFGPGTRLLVL.